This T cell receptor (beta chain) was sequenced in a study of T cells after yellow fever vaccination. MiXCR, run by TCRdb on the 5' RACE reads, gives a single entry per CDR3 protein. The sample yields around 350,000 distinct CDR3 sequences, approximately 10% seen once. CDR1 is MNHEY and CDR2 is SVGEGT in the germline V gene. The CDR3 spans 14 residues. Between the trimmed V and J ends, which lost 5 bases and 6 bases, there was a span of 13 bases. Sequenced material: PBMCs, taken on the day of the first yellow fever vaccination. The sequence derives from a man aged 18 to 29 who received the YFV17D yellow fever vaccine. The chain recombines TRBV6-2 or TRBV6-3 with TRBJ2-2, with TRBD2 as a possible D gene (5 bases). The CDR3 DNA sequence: TGTGCCAGCAGTCGGTTTACTAGGGCCGGGGAGCTGTTTTTT. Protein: CASSRFTRAGELFF.